The entry below describes one TCR beta chain. No antigen is known for it. One entry per CDR3 protein, called by TCRdb with MiXCR from the RT-PCR reads. Among fewer than 700,000 distinct CDR3 sequences listed, roughly 13% were seen once. This specimen comes from a study of response to subunit inactivated influenza vaccine. Study-wide results and caveats: The authors put forward the suggestion that each seasonal influenza vaccination may bring in only a limited number of new T cells.

The CDR3 is 16 amino acids. Per the germline V gene, CDR1 is DFQATT and CDR2 is SNEGSKA (reference sequence). V was trimmed by 3 bases and J by 0 bases, leaving 14 bases between them. This clonotype was obtained from a man over 45 who received an inactivated influenza vaccine. This chain links TRBV20-1 with TRBJ2-2; D tentatively fits TRBD1 or TRBD2 (5 bases each). The sample here was PBMCs from blood, taken around seven weeks after vaccination. As DNA, the CDR3 is TGCAGTGCTAGTCGGGGCTCCGGGGCGAACACCGGGGAGCTGTTTTTT. Translating gives CSASRGSGANTGELFF.